Below, 2 T cell receptor beta chains from the same sample are listed, as sequenced in a study of identical twins. In TCRdb, the 5' RACE reads were re-called with MiXCR into one record per CDR3 protein. The sample yields some 500,000 distinct CDR3 sequences, less than 25% seen once. In addition, the sample was reused for a study of T cells expressing NK-cell markers.

The sample consisted of CD4+ T cells sorted from blood. The receptors were gathered from a woman in her late teens or twenties in good health.

J is TRBJ2-7 and V is TRBV29-1; 7 bases line up with TRBD1. After removal of 6 bases from V and 3 bases from J, the junction contained 11 bases not matched to a gene. The CDR3 is 14 residues long. CDR1 and CDR2 from the germline V gene are SQVTM and ANQGSEA. Here the CDR3 reads CSVQQGKGGYEQYF. CDR3 bases: TGCAGCGTGCAACAGGGGAAAGGTGGCTACGAGCAGTACTTC.

The J gene is TRBJ2-1, the V gene TRBV20-1; 9 bases align to TRBD2. This CDR3 has 17 residues. CDR1 DFQATT and CDR2 SNEGSKA come from the germline V gene (reference sequence). Trimming at V came to 2 bases and at J to 1 base, leaving 9 bases not matched to a gene. The CDR3 bases are TGCAGTGCTAGAAGTTCAAGCGGGGGGAGGTCCTACAATGAGCAGTTCTTC. It is translated as CSARSSSGGRSYNEQFF.